The 25 T cell receptor beta chains below all came from one sample that was sequenced in a study of shared clonotypes between healthy human individuals. Profiling relied on immunoSEQ multiplex PCR, and the TCRdb table lists in-frame clones only, not all of them. The sample records 660,000 or so clones, 90% to 97% being singletons. The naive CD8 population came from CD45RO-negative cells selected for CCR7, without terminally differentiated effector memory CD45RA+ cells. The sample taken for sequencing was naive CD8+ T cells sorted from blood. The receptor source for this set is a woman in her twenties or thirties in good health.

As for this clone: The same CDR3 is also encoded by other DNA sequences in this sample. The CDR3 DNA reads as TGTGCCAGCAGCCTACCTTACAATGAGCAGTTCTTC. Translated, it gives CASSLPYNEQFF. The chain couples TRBV7-9 to TRBJ2-1; D gene unclear. The ends were cut back, 5 bases at V and 4 bases at J, with 6 bases in the middle. CDR3 length equals 12 residues. The germline gives CDR1 SEHNR, CDR2 FQNEAQ (reference sequence).

The rearrangement uses TRBV10-2 and TRBJ2-5, with D perhaps TRBD2 (6 bases). The germline CDR1 and CDR2 sequences are WSHSY and SAAADI. This CDR3 spans 12 amino acids. V was cut by 7 bases and J by 5 bases, with 11 bases left in between. In nucleotides, the CDR3 is TGCGCCAGCATGGAGGGGTTGGAGACCCAGTACTTC. This encodes CASMEGLETQYF.

The CDR3 DNA is TGTGCCAGCAGACCTTCCGGTACTGGACTAGAAGAGACCCAGTACTTC. The encoded protein is CASRPSGTGLEETQYF. V usage is TRBV13 and J usage is TRBJ2-5; 7 bases agree with TRBD2. The CDR3 sequence is 16 residues long. V shed 6 bases and J 3 bases; nucleotides not matched to a gene: 13. CDR1 is PRHDT, CDR2 FYEKMQ, per germline (reference sequence).

V usage is TRBV27 and J usage is TRBJ2-7, with no clear D. V gave up 1 base and J gave up 2 bases, with 9 bases separating them. The germline CDR1 and CDR2 sequences are MNHEY and SMNVEV (reference sequence). The CDR3 is 14 amino acids. The DNA of the CDR3 is TGTGCCAGCAGTTTATATGGGATAACCTACGAGCAGTACTTC. It encodes CASSLYGITYEQYF.

A remark on this clone: An end of the junction does not agree with germline; a read error may underlie this. The chain combines TRBV28 with TRBJ2-1, with TRBD1 as a possible D gene (5 bases). Germline CDR1 and CDR2: MDHEN and SYDVKM. There are 11 residues in the CDR3. This CDR3 reads CASSSVVGQVF. The CDR3 DNA reads TGTGCCAGCAGTTCTGTGGTTGGACAAGTCTTC.

The V call is TRBV10-2, the J call TRBJ1-3, with D unclear. This CDR3 contains 15 residues. The germline V gene encodes CDR1 WSHSY and CDR2 SAAADI. V was cut by 3 bases and J by 2 bases, with 11 bases left in between. The CDR3 region is CASSDSAKAGNTIYF. As DNA, the CDR3 is TGCGCCAGCAGTGATTCGGCGAAGGCTGGAAACACCATATATTTT.

J is TRBJ2-7 and V is TRBV27, with TRBD2 matching over 11 bases. Germline lookup yields CDR1 MNHEY and CDR2 SMNVEV (reference sequence). V dropped 6 bases and J dropped 7; count of bases not matched to a gene: 8. This CDR3 is 14 amino acids long. CDR3 DNA sequence: TGTGCCAGCAGAATGGGGACTAGCGGTAGGGAGCAGTACTTC. Translated, it gives CASRMGTSGREQYF.

Here the CDR3 reads CASSLEGSSDNEQFF. In nucleotides, the CDR3 is TGTGCCAGCAGCTTAGAAGGTTCATCGGACAATGAGCAGTTCTTC. The V and J genes are TRBV11-2 and TRBJ2-1; D gene unclear. Trimming shortened V by 0 bases and J by 5 bases, and 11 bases separated the two germline ends. The CDR3 totals 15 residues. Germline V gene lookup returns CDR1 SGHAT and CDR2 FQNNGV.

This rearrangement joins TRBV9 to TRBJ1-1, with a tentative D call TRBD1 (6 bases). Trimming left V 3 bases short and J 0 bases short, with 18 bases between. The CDR3 runs 17 residues. Germline-derived CDR1 and CDR2 are SGDLS and YYNGEE. The CDR3 nucleotides read TGTGCCAGCAGCGGAGGAGACAGGATCCCCATGAACACTGAAGCTTTCTTT. Residues: CASSGGDRIPMNTEAFF.

V gene TRBV7-8 combines with J gene TRBJ1-4; D may be TRBD1 (5 bases). Trimming took off 5 bases at V and 8 bases at J, with 12 bases between the two ends. This CDR3 is 13 amino acids long. Germline-derived CDR1 and CDR2 are SGHVS and FQNEAQ. The CDR3 DNA reads as TGTGCCAGCAGCCCGACGCCAGGGGAAAAACTGTTTTTT. The encoded protein is CASSPTPGEKLFF.

The V gene is TRBV6-6, the J gene TRBJ2-7, with TRBD2 as a possible D gene (6 bases). This CDR3 has 16 amino acids. Trimming cost V 5 bases and J 2 bases, with 19 bases left between them. Germline CDR1 and CDR2: MNHNY and SVGAGI (reference sequence). CDR3 in amino acids: CASSTTLLASTYEQYF. The CDR3, as DNA: TGTGCCAGCAGTACCACACTACTAGCCTCCACCTACGAGCAGTACTTC.

Remarks on this clone: The sample holds other DNA sequences that translate to the same CDR3. V gene TRBV29-1 combines with J gene TRBJ2-7; possibly TRBD1 or TRBD2 for D (5 bases each). The V end lost 2 bases, the J end lost 0 bases, and 8 bases lay between the germline ends. The germline CDR1 and CDR2 sequences are SQVTM and ANQGSEA. The CDR3 sequence is 13 residues long. The CDR3 loop is CSVESGSSYEQYF. The CDR3, as DNA: TGCAGCGTTGAATCAGGGAGCTCCTACGAGCAGTACTTC.

Only a few counts were recorded for this clone. The chain joins TRBV7-9 to TRBJ2-7, with 7 nucleotides matching TRBD1. The CDR3 length is 13 residues. Trimming at V came to 9 bases and at J to 6 bases, leaving 11 bases not matched to a gene. In germline, CDR1 is SEHNR, CDR2 FQNEAQ (reference sequence). The CDR3 protein is CASTGQARGEQYF. CDR3 coding DNA: TGTGCCAGTACCGGACAGGCTCGGGGCGAGCAGTACTTC.

The rearrangement joins TRBV27 to TRBJ2-7; 10 bases line up with TRBD2. Germline values: CDR1 MNHEY, CDR2 SMNVEV (reference sequence). The CDR3 consists of 15 residues. V trimming: 6 bases; J trimming: 4 bases; junction bases outside the gene matches: 9. The DNA of the CDR3 is TGTGCCAGCAGCCTATCTTTTAGCGGGAGGTACGAGCAGTACTTC. Residues: CASSLSFSGRYEQYF.

The rearrangement joins TRBV10-2 to TRBJ2-1; possibly TRBD2 for D (6 bases). Germline V CDR1 and CDR2: WSHSY, SAAADI. Trimming removed 4 bases at V and 4 bases at J, with 8 bases between. The CDR3 length is 13 residues. Written as DNA, the CDR3 is TGCGCCAGCAGTGGTAGCGGATACAATGAGCAGTTCTTC. Protein product: CASSGSGYNEQFF.

The CDR3 DNA follows: TGTGCCAGCAGTTCCCTTCTTAATGAAAAACTGTTTTTT. Residues: CASSSLLNEKLFF. J is TRBJ1-4 and V is TRBV7-9, with no clear D. The CDR3 loop spans 13 amino acids. Germline V lookup: CDR1 SEHNR, CDR2 FQNEAQ (reference sequence). Trimming removed 6 bases at V and 4 bases at J, with 9 bases between. The variable domain in full, with the rest retrieved from reference TRBV7-9 and TRBJ1-4, is DTGVSQNPRHKITKRGQNVTFRCDPISEHNRLYWYRQTLGQGPEFLTYFQNEAQLEKSRLLSDRFSAERPKGSFSTLEIQRTEQGDSAMYLCASSSLLNEKLFFGSGTQLSVL.

The rearrangement uses TRBV14 and TRBJ2-1; unclear D gene. In germline, CDR1 is SGHDN, CDR2 FVKESK. The length of the CDR3 is 17 residues. Trimming took 0 bases from V and 1 from J, leaving 13 bases between them. The CDR3 nucleotides are TGTGCCAGCAGCCAAGATTTCGGTGGTTATTCCTACAATGAGCAGTTCTTC. This codes for CASSQDFGGYSYNEQFF.

The rearrangement joins TRBV7-9 to TRBJ2-1; D perhaps matches TRBD1 (6 bases). CDR3 length: 14 residues. CDR1 SEHNR and CDR2 FQNEAQ come from the germline V gene (reference sequence). The V gene lost 4 bases and the J gene lost 2 bases, with 9 bases spanning the gap. Written as DNA, the CDR3 is TGTGCCAGCAGCTCGTGGACAGCCTACAATGAGCAGTTCTTC. Translated: CASSSWTAYNEQFF.

This rearrangement joins TRBV28 to TRBJ2-6; D perhaps matches TRBD1 (6 bases). V was clipped by 5 bases and J by 2 bases, with 10 bases between them. Germline V CDR1 and CDR2: MDHEN, SYDVKM. CDR3 length: 15 amino acids. CDR3 residues: CASSKWDTGANVLTF. The CDR3, as DNA: TGTGCCAGCAGTAAGTGGGACACTGGGGCCAACGTCCTGACTTTC.

The CDR3 DNA is TGTGCCAGCAGCTTAACCGCGGGACAACCCTACAATGAGCAGTTCTTC. It encodes CASSLTAGQPYNEQFF. The J gene is TRBJ2-1, the V gene TRBV7-9, with D perhaps given as TRBD1 or TRBD2 (6 bases each). The V gene's germline CDR1 is SEHNR and CDR2 FQNEAQ (reference sequence). Trimming took off 2 bases at V and 2 bases at J, with 13 bases between the two ends. The CDR3 covers 16 residues.

J is TRBJ2-7 and V is TRBV7-3; D possibly corresponds to TRBD1 (6 bases). Germline V gives CDR1 SGHTA, CDR2 FQGTGA. Between the trimmed V and J ends, which lost 5 bases and 5 bases, there was a span of 16 bases. CDR3 size: 14 residues. For the CDR3, the DNA is TGTGCCAGCAGCCCCACAGGGTTCCCCCACGAGCAGTACTTC. Amino acids: CASSPTGFPHEQYF. The variable domain in full, completed from reference TRBV7-3 and TRBJ2-7, reads GAGVSQTPSNKVTEKGKYVELRCDPISGHTALYWYRQSLGQGPEFLIYFQGTGAADDSGLPNDRFFAVRPEGSVSTLKIQRTERGDSAVYLCASSPTGFPHEQYFGPGTRLTVT.

This rearrangement joins TRBV19 to TRBJ2-3; 11 nucleotides agree with TRBD2. Trimming took 6 bases from V and 4 from J; bases not matched to a gene: 6. The CDR3 extends over 15 amino acids. Looked up from germline, CDR1 is LNHDA and CDR2 is SQIVND (reference sequence). The CDR3 DNA reads TGTGCCAGTAGGGCTACTAGCGGGAGCCCAGATACGCAGTATTTT. It translates to CASRATSGSPDTQYF.

This clone was observed once. V usage is TRBV9 and J usage is TRBJ1-1; the D is unclear. Trimming shortened V by 5 bases and J by 4 bases, and 18 bases separated the two germline ends. The CDR3 is made up of 15 amino acids. Looked up from germline, CDR1 is SGDLS and CDR2 is YYNGEE. In DNA, the CDR3 is TGTGCCAGCAGGATCCGATCCGGGCAAGTCACTGAAGCTTTCTTT. Translating it yields CASRIRSGQVTEAFF.

The chain links TRBV28 to TRBJ1-5; TRBD1 is a possible D gene (6 bases). The CDR3 covers 14 residues. The germline gives CDR1 MDHEN, CDR2 SYDVKM. The germline V and J ends were trimmed by 2 bases and 5 bases, with 10 bases remaining between them. CDR3: CASSLRQVDQPQHF. The CDR3, as DNA: TGTGCCAGCAGTTTACGACAGGTTGATCAGCCCCAGCATTTT.

This chain links TRBV11-2 with TRBJ2-7, with 10 bases matching TRBD1. The V gene's germline CDR1 is SGHAT and CDR2 FQNNGV. The CDR3 is made up of 16 amino acids. After removal of 5 bases from V and 4 bases from J, the junction contained 11 bases not matched to a gene. The CDR3 region is CASSPDRGQGEYEQYF. CDR3 sequence (DNA): TGTGCCAGCAGCCCGGATAGAGGACAGGGGGAATACGAGCAGTACTTC. Together with reference TRBV11-2 and TRBJ2-7, the CDR3 gives the full variable domain: EAGVAQSPRYKIIEKRQSVAFWCNPISGHATLYWYQQILGQGPKLLIQFQNNGVVDDSQLPKDRFSAERLKGVDSTLKIQPAKLEDSAVYLCASSPDRGQGEYEQYFGPGTRLTVT.